The entry that follows covers one T cell receptor beta chain sequence. The source of the sample is a study of blood T cell repertoires in COVID-19. Using immunoSEQ multiplex PCR, the repertoire was profiled, and TCRdb retains in-frame clones only, with some absent. The sample contains over 300,000 clones, 70% to 90% of which appear only once. The clonotype was recovered from a woman in her twenties or thirties who had recovered from COVID-19. Sequenced: PBMCs or T cells enriched from blood (not recorded which).

CDR3: CASSRPSGGVNTEAFF. The CDR3 DNA reads TGTGCCAGCAGCCGTCCCTCGGGGGGGGTGAACACTGAAGCTTTCTTT. The chain uses TRBV5-6 and TRBJ1-1; perhaps TRBD1 as D (5 bases). Per the germline V gene, CDR1 is SGHDT and CDR2 is YYEEEE. This CDR3 has 16 residues. V was cut by 4 bases and J by 0 bases, with 16 bases left in between.